Only a few counts were recorded for the clone carrying this T cell receptor beta chain. The data were obtained in a study of cytomegalovirus exposure and HLA in healthy donors. The PCR ran on 60 Vbeta and 13 Jbeta primers. TCRdb's table, derived via immunoSEQ multiplex PCR, lists solely in-frame clones and lacks some. The table lists some 200,000 clones, more than 80% of them singletons, with around 3% in the top ten. This CDR3 spans 14 amino acids. CDR1 is SGHRS, CDR2 YFSETQ, per germline. Germline trimming cut 4 bases from V and 4 bases from J; bases unmatched to any gene: 6. The source of this sequence is a woman between 50 and 59 years old in good health and CMV-seropositive. V gene TRBV5-1 combines with J gene TRBJ1-1, with 8 bases aligning to TRBD1. The specimen sequenced was PBMCs. The CDR3 bases are TGCGCCAGCAGCGTGACAGGGGCGGCCACTGAAGCTTTCTTT. It yields the protein CASSVTGAATEAFF.